Listed below are T cell receptor beta chains from one sample, sequenced in a study of T-cell reconstitution after alpha-beta-depleted transplantation in children. TCRdb reanalysed the PCR reads using MiXCR and keeps one entry per CDR3 protein. The sample shows 200,000 to 250,000 distinct CDR3 sequences, roughly 9% of them seen only once. Material: PBMCs from the stem cell graft donor, obtained from the stem cell graft. All receptors come from a human donor who donated a stem cell graft to a child with acute lymphoblastic leukemia. Both conserved end residues are part of each CDR3. A D gene is named only where the DNA matches it firmly. The size field is filled for only some rows; it gives once, few, many or a size class.

clone_size	j_call	d_call	v_call	cdr3_aa	cdr3_nt
few	TRBJ2-5	NA	TRBV5-1	CASSQQGPQETQYF	TGCGCCAGCAGCCAACAGGGACCGCAAGAGACCCAGTACTTC
few	TRBJ1-4	TRBD1	TRBV7-6	CASSRGQGGEKLFF	TGTGCCAGCAGCAGGGGACAGGGTGGTGAAAAACTGTTTTTT
NA	TRBJ2-3	NA	TRBV3-1	CASSQFQDEGTQYF	TGTGCCAGCAGCCAATTTCAAGACGAAGGCACGCAGTATTTT
NA	TRBJ2-3	NA	TRBV11-2	CASSRTSSEDTQYF	TGTGCCAGCAGCAGGACCAGCTCTGAGGATACGCAGTATTTT
NA	TRBJ2-5	TRBD2	TRBV6-5	CASSPRLAGGRETQYF	TGTGCCAGCAGTCCTCGACTAGCGGGGGGGAGGGAGACCCAGTACTTC
NA	TRBJ2-6	TRBD1	TRBV28	CASSNPGQGVPGANVLTF	TGTGCCAGCAGCAACCCGGGACAGGGTGTTCCTGGGGCCAACGTCCTGACTTTC
many	TRBJ1-1	NA	TRBV5-1	CASGPFMNTEAFF	TGCGCCAGCGGACCTTTTATGAACACTGAAGCTTTCTTT
few	TRBJ2-2	NA	TRBV7-6	CASRDPTSTGELFF	TGTGCCAGCAGAGACCCAACAAGCACCGGGGAGCTGTTTTTT
once	TRBJ1-1	NA	TRBV7-6	CASSFRMNTEAFF	TGTGCCAGCAGCTTCCGTATGAACACTGAAGCTTTCTTT
few	TRBJ1-5	NA	TRBV19	CASSIEGRDQPQHF	TGTGCCAGTAGTATAGAGGGAAGGGATCAGCCCCAGCATTTT
NA	TRBJ1-1	TRBD1	TRBV5-1	CASRRPDVDRVEAFF	TGCGCCAGCCGCCGGCCGGATGTCGACAGGGTAGAGGCTTTCTTT
many	TRBJ1-1	NA	TRBV6-5	CASSYSYGNTEAFF	TGTGCCAGCAGTTACTCTTACGGGAACACTGAAGCTTTCTTT
few	TRBJ1-5	NA	TRBV7-9	CASSRGVNQPQHF	TGTGCCAGCAGCCGCGGGGTCAATCAGCCCCAGCATTTT
many	TRBJ2-1	TRBD2	TRBV20-1	CSATSGSSYNEQFF	TGCAGTGCTACTAGCGGGAGCTCCTACAATGAGCAGTTCTTC
NA	TRBJ1-2	NA	TRBV6-1	CASSEGGPGGGYTF	TGTGCCAGCAGTGAAGGGGGTCCGGGCGGCGGCTACACCTTC
few	TRBJ2-7	TRBD2	TRBV5-4	CASTSKELAGEEQYF	TGTGCCAGCACATCTAAGGAACTAGCGGGGGAAGAGCAGTACTTC
NA	TRBJ1-1	NA	TRBV5-1	CASSLIAGGNTEAFF	TGCGCCAGCAGCTTGATCGCGGGGGGGAACACTGAAGCTTTCTTT
few	TRBJ2-3	TRBD1	TRBV5-1	CASSDRTGSTDTQYF	TGCGCCAGCAGCGACAGGACAGGGAGCACAGATACGCAGTATTTT